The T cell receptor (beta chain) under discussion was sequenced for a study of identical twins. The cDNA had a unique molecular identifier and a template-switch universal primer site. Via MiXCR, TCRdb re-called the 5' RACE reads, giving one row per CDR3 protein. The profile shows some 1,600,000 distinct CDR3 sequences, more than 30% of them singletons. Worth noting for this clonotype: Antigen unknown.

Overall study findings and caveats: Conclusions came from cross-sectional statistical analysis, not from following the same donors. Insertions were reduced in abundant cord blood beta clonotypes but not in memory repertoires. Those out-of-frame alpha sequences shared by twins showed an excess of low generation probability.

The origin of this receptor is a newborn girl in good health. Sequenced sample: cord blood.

The CDR3 region is CAISDGGGATGELFF. CDR3 sequence (DNA): TGTGCCATCAGTGACGGCGGGGGGGCCACCGGGGAGCTGTTTTTT. V usage is TRBV10-3 and J usage is TRBJ2-2; 9 bases match TRBD2. The length of the CDR3 is 15 residues. CDR1 ENHRY and CDR2 SYGVKD come from the germline V gene. The J segment lost 4 bases and the V segment lost 3 bases, leaving 3 bases of the junction unmatched.